This T cell receptor beta chain was obtained from a study of T cell repertoires in cytomegalovirus infection. Study results and caveats: The ex vivo response was dominated by HLA-C-restricted CMV-specific TCR beta clonotypes.

TCRdb ran MiXCR on the reads and lists one entry per CDR3 protein. The data contain about 830,000 distinct CDR3 sequences, 30% to 35% of them singletons. On this clonotype itself: Its antigen is not known.

The germline V gene has CDR1 SNHLY and CDR2 FYNNEI. CDR3 length equals 13 residues. V was clipped by 9 bases and J by 1 base, with 12 bases between them. The material was cultured CD8+ T cells from PBMCs, obtained from culture after CMV antigen stimulation. The TCR originated in a human donor in good health (CMV status not recorded). Some clones in this sample may be carry-over from other donors' samples. This chain uses TRBV2 with TRBJ1-1, with D unresolved. The chain's CDR3 is CASPGRGNTEAFF. The CDR3 coding sequence is TGTGCCAGTCCCGGGCGGGGGAACACTGAAGCTTTCTTT.